Each of the 11 T cell receptor beta chains below was sequenced from the same sample in a study of T cell repertoires in cytomegalovirus infection. TCRdb re-derived calls from the reads in MiXCR, one entry per CDR3 protein. Found here are about 830,000 distinct CDR3 sequences, approximately 32% of them singletons; the top ten hold around 12%. No antigens are known for them. The material was cultured CD8+ T cells from PBMCs, obtained from culture after CMV antigen stimulation. These receptors came from a human donor in good health (CMV status not recorded). Some clones in this sample may be carry-over from other donors' samples.

V is TRBV4-3 and J is TRBJ2-1; 7 bases map to TRBD1. Looked up from germline, CDR1 is LGHNA and CDR2 is YSLEER. This CDR3 is 15 amino acids long. Losses at the gene ends were 7 bases for V and 10 bases for J; bases not matched to a gene: 16. This CDR3 reads CASNRNRGTTGEQFF. CDR3 sequence (DNA): TGCGCCAGCAATCGTAACAGGGGTACCACTGGGGAGCAGTTCTTC.

The chain couples TRBV4-3 to TRBJ1-1, with unresolved D. The V end was cut by 1 base, the J end by 4 bases, with 10 bases between. The CDR3 consists of 14 residues. Per germline, CDR1 LGHNA and CDR2 YSLEER. CDR3 DNA: TGCGCCAGCAGCCAAGCCTCCCTGAGCACTGAAGCTTTCTTT. Protein product: CASSQASLSTEAFF.

V and J are TRBV7-9 and TRBJ1-3; the D is unclear. V was pared by 3 bases and J by 0 bases, with 12 bases between. In germline, CDR1 is SEHNR, CDR2 FQNEAQ (reference sequence). The CDR3 has 16 amino acids. This chain's CDR3 is CASSFLVVHSGNTIYF. The DNA for the CDR3 is TGTGCCAGCAGCTTCCTCGTGGTGCACTCTGGAAACACCATATATTTT.

The J gene is TRBJ1-3, the V gene TRBV9; tentatively, D is TRBD1 (5 bases). CDR3 length: 16 amino acids. Between the trimmed V and J ends, which lost 3 bases and 7 bases, there was a span of 20 bases. Germline CDR1 SGDLS, CDR2 YYNGEE. CDR3 residues: CASSGRGGDLGNTIYF. The CDR3 nucleotides are TGTGCCAGCAGCGGCCGCGGTGGGGACTTGGGGAACACCATATATTTT.

This chain links TRBV4-1 with TRBJ1-2; D perhaps matches TRBD1 (5 bases). V was trimmed by 1 base and J by 6 bases, leaving 15 bases between them. This CDR3 is 15 amino acids long. The germline V gene has CDR1 MGHRA and CDR2 YSYEKL. CDR3 sequence (DNA): TGCGCCAGCAGCCAAGTTGGGACGGTGGAGCATGGCTACACCTTC. The encoded protein is CASSQVGTVEHGYTF.

The chain joins TRBV20-1 to TRBJ2-4; D remains unclear. The CDR3 contains 11 residues. Trimming removed 6 bases at V and 9 bases at J, with 12 bases between. Germline lookup yields CDR1 DFQATT and CDR2 SNEGSKA (reference sequence). CDR3 DNA: TGCAGTGCAAAAGACTGGGGCATTCAGTACTTC. Amino acid sequence: CSAKDWGIQYF.

This clonotype was seen a handful of times. The V and J genes are TRBV6-6 and TRBJ2-1, with D tentatively TRBD1 (7 bases). The V gene lost 10 bases and the J gene lost 2 bases, with 12 bases spanning the gap. The CDR3 spans 13 residues. Germline assignment: CDR1 MNHNY and CDR2 SVGAGI (reference sequence). The CDR3 nucleotides are TGTGCCAACGCAGGGGGGCCCTACAATGAGCAGTTCTTC. Its translation: CANAGGPYNEQFF.

This clonotype was observed a handful of times. The chain carries TRBV7-9 and TRBJ2-3; 8 bases are a match to TRBD2. In germline, CDR1 is SEHNR, CDR2 FQNEAQ (reference sequence). This CDR3 is 15 amino acids long. The ends lost 4 bases at V and 2 bases at J; junction bases unmatched: 5. The CDR3 loop is CASSYSGEHTDTQYF. Here the CDR3 DNA reads TGTGCCAGCAGCTATAGCGGGGAACACACAGATACGCAGTATTTT. Drawing the rest from reference TRBV7-9 and TRBJ2-3, the complete variable domain is DTGVSQNPRHKITKRGQNVTFRCDPISEHNRLYWYRQTLGQGPEFLTYFQNEAQLEKSRLLSDRFSAERPKGSFSTLEIQRTEQGDSAMYLCASSYSGEHTDTQYFGPGTRLTVL.

The chain links TRBV2 to TRBJ2-7; D is unresolved. The CDR3 is 13 residues long. Germline CDR1 reads SNHLY; CDR2 reads FYNNEI. The V gene lost 5 bases and the J gene lost 2 bases, with 10 bases spanning the gap. In DNA form, the CDR3 reads TGTGCCAGCAGTCCCCCCCAGACCTACGAGCAGTACGTC. It yields the protein CASSPPQTYEQYV.

In this sample, this clonotype turned up a few times. The rearrangement joins TRBV6-1 to TRBJ2-5, with TRBD2 matching over 11 bases. The CDR3 extends over 18 amino acids. Germline values: CDR1 MNHNS, CDR2 SASEGT. The V and J ends lost 2 bases and 4 bases, in that order; junction bases with no gene match: 12. DNA of the CDR3: TGTGCCAGCAGTGAATCTAGCGGGGGGCTCCATATCCGAGAGACCCAGTACTTC. Translating gives CASSESSGGLHIRETQYF.

The chain links TRBV27 to TRBJ2-2; D is ambiguous. V lost 5 bases, J lost 8 bases, and 12 bases lay in between. The length of the CDR3 is 13 residues. Germline V gives CDR1 MNHEY, CDR2 SMNVEV (reference sequence). The CDR3 loop is CASSPRLVGELFF. In DNA, the CDR3 is TGTGCCAGCAGTCCCCGACTGGTTGGGGAGCTGTTTTTT.